The present TCR beta chain was sequenced within a study of T cells in Graves' hyperthyroidism and ophthalmopathy. The study, taken as a whole, reports: Ophthalmopathy was predicted by the model a median of roughly 6 months ahead of onset. Also found in blood were most expanded thyroid clonotypes above 0.001. Stable hyperthyroidism was separated from ophthalmopathy by a model based on 13 V-J features.

TCR beta CDR3 sequences were amplified from RNA transcripts. Researchers ran a first-round RT-PCR on the TCR CDR3 using the HTBI primer set. One entry per CDR3 protein, called by TCRdb with MiXCR from the multiplex PCR reads. The sample lists approximately 700,000 distinct CDR3 sequences; over 40% were seen once. This clonotype showed up many times. The antigen is not known. Germline V gene data show CDR1 as SGHVS and CDR2 as FQNEAQ. This CDR3 contains 13 residues. V lost 4 bases and J 4 bases, leaving 8 bases between the germline ends. The sequence came from an adult man with Graves' disease, either hyperthyroidism or ophthalmopathy (not recorded which). The sample consisted of peripheral blood or thyroid tissue (not recorded which). This sequence joins TRBV7-8 and TRBJ1-5; D remains unclear. The CDR3 is CASSSLRNQPQHF. CDR3 DNA sequence: TGTGCCAGCAGCTCATTGCGGAATCAGCCCCAGCATTTT.